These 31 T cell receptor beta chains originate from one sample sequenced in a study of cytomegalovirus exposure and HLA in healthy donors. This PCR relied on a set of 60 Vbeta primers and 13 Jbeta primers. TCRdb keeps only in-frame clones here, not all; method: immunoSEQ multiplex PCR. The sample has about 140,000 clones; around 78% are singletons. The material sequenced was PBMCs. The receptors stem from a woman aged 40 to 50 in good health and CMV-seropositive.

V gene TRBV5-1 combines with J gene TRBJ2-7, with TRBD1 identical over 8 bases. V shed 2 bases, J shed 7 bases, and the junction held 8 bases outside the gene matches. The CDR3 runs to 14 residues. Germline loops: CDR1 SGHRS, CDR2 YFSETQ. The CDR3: CASSLGQGGREQYF. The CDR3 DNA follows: TGCGCCAGCAGCTTAGGACAGGGCGGTCGGGAGCAGTACTTC.

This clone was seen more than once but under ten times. The CDR3 DNA reads as TGCAGCGCCGAGGGACAGTTTGGAAACACCATATATTTT. It codes for CSAEGQFGNTIYF. V is TRBV29-1 and J is TRBJ1-3; 7 bases fit TRBD1. There are 13 residues in the CDR3. Trimming took 7 bases from V and 3 from J; bases not matched to a gene: 6. Germline V gives CDR1 SQVTM, CDR2 ANQGSEA.

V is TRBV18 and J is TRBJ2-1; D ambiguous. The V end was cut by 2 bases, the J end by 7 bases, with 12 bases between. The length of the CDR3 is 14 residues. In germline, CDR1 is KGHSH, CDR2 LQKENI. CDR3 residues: CASSPVTPGNEQFF. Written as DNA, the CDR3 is TGTGCCAGCTCACCAGTGACTCCCGGGAATGAGCAGTTCTTC.

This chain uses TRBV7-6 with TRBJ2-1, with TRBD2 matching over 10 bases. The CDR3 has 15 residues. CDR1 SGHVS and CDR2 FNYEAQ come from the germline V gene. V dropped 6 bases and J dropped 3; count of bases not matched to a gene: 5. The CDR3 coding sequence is TGTGCCAGCAGATTGGGGACTAGCGTCTACAATGAGCAGTTCTTC. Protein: CASRLGTSVYNEQFF.

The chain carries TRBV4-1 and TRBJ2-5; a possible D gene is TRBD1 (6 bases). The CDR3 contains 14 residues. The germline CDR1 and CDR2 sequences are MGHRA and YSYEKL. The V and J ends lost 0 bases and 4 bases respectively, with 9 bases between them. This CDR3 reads CASSQDRDIETQYF. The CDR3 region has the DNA TGCGCCAGCAGCCAAGATCGGGACATAGAGACCCAGTACTTC.

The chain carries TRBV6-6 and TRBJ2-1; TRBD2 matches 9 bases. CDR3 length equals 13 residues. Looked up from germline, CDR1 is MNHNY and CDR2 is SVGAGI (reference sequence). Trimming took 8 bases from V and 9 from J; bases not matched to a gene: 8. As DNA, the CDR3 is TGTGCCAGCGAGGCGGGAGGGCCGGGTGAGCAGTTCTTC. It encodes CASEAGGPGEQFF.

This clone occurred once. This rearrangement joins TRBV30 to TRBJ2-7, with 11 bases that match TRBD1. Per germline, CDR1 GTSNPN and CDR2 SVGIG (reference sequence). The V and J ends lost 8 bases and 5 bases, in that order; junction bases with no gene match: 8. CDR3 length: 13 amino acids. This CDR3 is CAGRTGGGNEQYF. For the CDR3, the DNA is TGTGCCGGGCGGACAGGGGGCGGGAACGAGCAGTACTTC.

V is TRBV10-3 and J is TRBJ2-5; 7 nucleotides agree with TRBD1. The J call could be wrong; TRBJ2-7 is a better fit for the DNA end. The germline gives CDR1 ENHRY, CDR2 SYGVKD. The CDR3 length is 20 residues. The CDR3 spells CAITGPKPDRARRACYEQYF. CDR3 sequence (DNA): TGTGCCATCACTGGTCCGAAACCAGACAGGGCGCGTCGGGCCTGCTACGAGCAGTACTTC.

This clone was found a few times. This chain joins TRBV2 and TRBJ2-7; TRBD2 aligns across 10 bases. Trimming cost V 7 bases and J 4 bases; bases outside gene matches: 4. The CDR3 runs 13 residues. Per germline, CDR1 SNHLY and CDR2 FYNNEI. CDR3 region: CASKASGSYEQYF. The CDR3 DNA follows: TGTGCCAGCAAGGCTAGCGGGAGTTACGAGCAGTACTTC.

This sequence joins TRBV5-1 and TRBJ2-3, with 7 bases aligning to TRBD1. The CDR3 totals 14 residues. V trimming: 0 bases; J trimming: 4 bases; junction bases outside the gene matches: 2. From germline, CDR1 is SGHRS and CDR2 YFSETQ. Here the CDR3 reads CASSLGTGPDTQYF. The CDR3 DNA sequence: TGCGCCAGCAGCTTGGGGACAGGTCCAGATACGCAGTATTTT.

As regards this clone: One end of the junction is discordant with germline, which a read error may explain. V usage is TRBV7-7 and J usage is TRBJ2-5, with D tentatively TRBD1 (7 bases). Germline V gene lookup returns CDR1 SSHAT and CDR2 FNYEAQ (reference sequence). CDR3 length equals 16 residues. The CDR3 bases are TGTGCTAGCAGCTTAGGCCCAGGGGGGATTGGGGAGACCCAGTACTTC. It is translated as CASSLGPGGIGETQYF.

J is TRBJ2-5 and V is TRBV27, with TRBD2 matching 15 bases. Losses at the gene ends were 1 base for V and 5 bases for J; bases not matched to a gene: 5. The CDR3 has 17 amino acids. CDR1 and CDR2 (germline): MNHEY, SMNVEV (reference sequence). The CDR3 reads CASSLFGLAGGVETQYF. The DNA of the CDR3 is TGTGCCAGCAGTTTATTCGGACTAGCGGGAGGGGTGGAGACCCAGTACTTC.

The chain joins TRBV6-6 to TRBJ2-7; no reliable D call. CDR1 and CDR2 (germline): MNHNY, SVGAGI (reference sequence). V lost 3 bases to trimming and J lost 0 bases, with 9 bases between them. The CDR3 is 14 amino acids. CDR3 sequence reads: CASSYTPSSYEQYF. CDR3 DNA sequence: TGTGCCAGCAGTTATACTCCGAGCTCCTACGAGCAGTACTTC.

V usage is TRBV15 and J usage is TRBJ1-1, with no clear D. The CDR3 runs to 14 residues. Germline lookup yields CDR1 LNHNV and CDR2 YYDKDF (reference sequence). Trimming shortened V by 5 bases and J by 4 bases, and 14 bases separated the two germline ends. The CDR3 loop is CATSGELGFTEAFF. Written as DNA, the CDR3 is TGTGCCACCAGCGGGGAGTTAGGGTTCACTGAAGCTTTCTTT.

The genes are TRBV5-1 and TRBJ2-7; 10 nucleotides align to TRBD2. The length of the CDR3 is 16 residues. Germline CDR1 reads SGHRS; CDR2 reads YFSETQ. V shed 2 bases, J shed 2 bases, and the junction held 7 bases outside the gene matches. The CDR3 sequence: CASSFGPSGGTYEQYF. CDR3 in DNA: TGCGCCAGCAGCTTCGGTCCTAGCGGGGGTACCTACGAGCAGTACTTC.

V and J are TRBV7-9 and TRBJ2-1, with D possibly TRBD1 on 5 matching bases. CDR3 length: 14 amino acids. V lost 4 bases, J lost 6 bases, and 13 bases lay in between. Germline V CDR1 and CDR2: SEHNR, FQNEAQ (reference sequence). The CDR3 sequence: CASSSKGVVNEQFF. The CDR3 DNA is TGTGCCAGCAGCTCAAAAGGGGTGGTCAATGAGCAGTTCTTC.

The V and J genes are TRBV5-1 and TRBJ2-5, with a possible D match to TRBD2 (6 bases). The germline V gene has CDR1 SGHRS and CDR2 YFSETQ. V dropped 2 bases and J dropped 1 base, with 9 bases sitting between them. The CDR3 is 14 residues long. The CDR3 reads CASSFGGTQETQYF. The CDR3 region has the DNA TGCGCCAGCAGCTTTGGCGGGACCCAAGAGACCCAGTACTTC.

The CDR3 here is CASRTGENTEAFF. The CDR3 DNA follows: TGTGCCAGCCGGACAGGGGAGAACACTGAAGCTTTCTTT. The chain recombines TRBV18 with TRBJ1-1; 9 bases match TRBD1. CDR1 and CDR2 from the germline V gene are KGHSH and LQKENI. The CDR3 length is 13 residues. With 8 bases clipped from V and 1 base from J, the junction kept 2 bases outside the gene matches.

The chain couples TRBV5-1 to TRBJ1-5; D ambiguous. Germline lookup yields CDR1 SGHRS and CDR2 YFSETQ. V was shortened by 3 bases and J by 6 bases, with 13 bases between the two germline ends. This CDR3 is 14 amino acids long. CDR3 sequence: CASSSGPGSQPQHF. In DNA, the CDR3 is TGCGCCAGCAGCTCGGGCCCTGGGAGTCAGCCCCAGCATTTT.

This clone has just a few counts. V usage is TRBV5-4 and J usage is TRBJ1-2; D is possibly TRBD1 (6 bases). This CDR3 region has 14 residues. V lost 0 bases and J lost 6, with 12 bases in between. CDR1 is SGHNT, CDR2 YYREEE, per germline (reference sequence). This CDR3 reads CASSLDAGADGYTF. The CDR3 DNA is TGTGCCAGCAGCTTGGATGCGGGGGCGGATGGCTACACCTTC. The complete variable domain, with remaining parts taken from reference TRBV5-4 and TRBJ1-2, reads ETGVTQSPTHLIKTRGQQVTLRCSSQSGHNTVSWYQQALGQGPQFIFQYYREEENGRGNFPPRFSGLQFPNYSSELNVNALELDDSALYLCASSLDAGADGYTFGSGTRLTVV.

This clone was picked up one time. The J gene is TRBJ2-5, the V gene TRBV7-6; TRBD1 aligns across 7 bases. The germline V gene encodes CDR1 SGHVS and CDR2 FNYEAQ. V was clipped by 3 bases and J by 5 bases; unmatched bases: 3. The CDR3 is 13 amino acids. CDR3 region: CASSFGTAETQYF. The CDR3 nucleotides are TGTGCCAGCAGCTTTGGGACAGCTGAGACCCAGTACTTC.

CDR3 loop: CASSPGGYGYTF. The CDR3 DNA reads TGTGCCAGCAGCCCGGGGGGCTATGGCTACACCTTC. J is TRBJ1-2 and V is TRBV2, with D possibly matching TRBD1 (5 bases). This CDR3 has 12 residues. From germline, CDR1 is SNHLY and CDR2 FYNNEI. Trimming stripped 6 bases from V and 4 bases from J, with 9 bases between.

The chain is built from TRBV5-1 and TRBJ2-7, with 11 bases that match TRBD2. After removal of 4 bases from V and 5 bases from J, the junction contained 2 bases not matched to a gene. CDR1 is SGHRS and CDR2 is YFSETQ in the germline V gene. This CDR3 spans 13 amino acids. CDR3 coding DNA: TGCGCCAGCAGCATAGCGGGAGGGGACGAGCAGTACTTC. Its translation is CASSIAGGDEQYF.

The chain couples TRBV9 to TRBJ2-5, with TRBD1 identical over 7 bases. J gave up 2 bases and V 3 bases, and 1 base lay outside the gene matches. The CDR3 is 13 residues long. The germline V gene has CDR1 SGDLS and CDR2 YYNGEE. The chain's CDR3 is CASSAGQQETQYF. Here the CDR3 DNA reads TGTGCCAGCAGCGCGGGACAGCAAGAGACCCAGTACTTC.

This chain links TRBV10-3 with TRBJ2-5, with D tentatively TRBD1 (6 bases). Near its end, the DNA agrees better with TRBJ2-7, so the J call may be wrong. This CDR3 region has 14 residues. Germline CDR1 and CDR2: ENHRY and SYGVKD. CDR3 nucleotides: TGTGCCATCAGGTTGTCAGGGGTGGCCTACGAGCAGTACTTC. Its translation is CAIRLSGVAYEQYF.

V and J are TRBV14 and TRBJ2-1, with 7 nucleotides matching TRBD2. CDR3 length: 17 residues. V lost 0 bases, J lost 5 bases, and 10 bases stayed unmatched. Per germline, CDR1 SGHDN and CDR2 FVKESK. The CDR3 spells CASSQDWALAEDNEQFF. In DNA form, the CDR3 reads TGTGCCAGCAGCCAAGATTGGGCCCTAGCGGAAGACAATGAGCAGTTCTTC.

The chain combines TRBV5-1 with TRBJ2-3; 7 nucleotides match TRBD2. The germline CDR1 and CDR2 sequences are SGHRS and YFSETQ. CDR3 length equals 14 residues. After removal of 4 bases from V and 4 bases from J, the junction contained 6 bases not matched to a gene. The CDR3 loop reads CASSPGLGADTQYF. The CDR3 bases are TGCGCCAGCAGCCCCGGACTAGGCGCAGATACGCAGTATTTT.

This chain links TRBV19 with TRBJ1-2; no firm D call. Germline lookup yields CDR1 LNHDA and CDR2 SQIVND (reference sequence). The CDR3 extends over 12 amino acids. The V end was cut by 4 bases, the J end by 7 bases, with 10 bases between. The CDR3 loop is CASSNSLFGYTF. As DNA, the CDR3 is TGTGCCAGTAGTAATTCCCTTTTTGGCTACACCTTC.

The CDR3 bases are TGCGCCAGCAGCTTCCTTATTGAGACAGGATGGGACACTGAAGCTTTCTTT. Its protein is CASSFLIETGWDTEAFF. The chain combines TRBV5-1 with TRBJ1-1; D possibly corresponds to TRBD1 (6 bases). Trimming took off 2 bases at V and 3 bases at J, with 20 bases between the two ends. CDR1 is SGHRS, CDR2 YFSETQ, per germline. The CDR3 has 17 amino acids.

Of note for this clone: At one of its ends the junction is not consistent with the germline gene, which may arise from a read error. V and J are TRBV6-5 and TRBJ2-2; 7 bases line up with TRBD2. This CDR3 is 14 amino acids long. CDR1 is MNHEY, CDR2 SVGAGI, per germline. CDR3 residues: CASRLAPNTGELFF. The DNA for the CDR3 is TGTGCCAGCCGACTAGCCCCGAATACCGGGGAGCTGTTTTTT.

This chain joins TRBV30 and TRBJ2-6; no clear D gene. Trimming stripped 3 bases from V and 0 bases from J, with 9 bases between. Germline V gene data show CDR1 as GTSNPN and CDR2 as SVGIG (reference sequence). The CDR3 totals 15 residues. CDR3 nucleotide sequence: TGTGCCTGGAGCGTGGGCAGCTCTGGGGCCAACGTCCTGACTTTC. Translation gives CAWSVGSSGANVLTF.